This TCR beta chain was observed in a study of post-analysis software for immune sequencing data. Findings and limits, study-wide: Five TRBV segments were significantly more frequent in patients than in controls. TRBV5-6, TRBV5-1 and TRBV20-1 were among these segments. Samples prepared in the same batch strongly co-clustered by F measure. Significantly decreased normalized Chao1 diversity was recorded for multiple sclerosis patients relative to controls.

TCR beta cDNA libraries had unique molecular identifiers. TCRdb passed the PCR reads through MiXCR, listing each CDR3 protein once. The data contain hundreds of thousands of distinct CDR3 sequences, about 38% of them singletons. V was shortened by 1 base and J by 6 bases, with 10 bases between the two germline ends. The CDR3 has 14 residues. Germline V gene lookup returns CDR1 SGHAT and CDR2 FQDESV (reference sequence). This clonotype has a count of ten or more. What it binds is not known. The receptor comes from a girl aged 10 to 17 with multiple sclerosis. This chain links TRBV11-1 with TRBJ2-1; TRBD2 is a possible D gene (5 bases). The sample comprised blood. This chain's CDR3 is CASSLGTDRNEQFF. CDR3 coding DNA: TGTGCCAGCAGCTTAGGGACTGACCGCAATGAGCAGTTCTTC. The full variable domain, in which reference TRBV11-1 and TRBJ2-1 provide the parts outside the CDR3, is EAEVAQSPRYKITEKSQAVAFWCDPISGHATLYWYRQILGQGPELLVQFQDESVVDDSQLPKDRFSAERLKGVDSTLKIQPAELGDSAMYLCASSLGTDRNEQFFGPGTRLTVL.